These 26 T cell receptor beta chains came from one sample sequenced in a study of shared T cell receptors in the human thymus. Method: immunoSEQ multiplex PCR; TCRdb's copy keeps in-frame clones and lacks some. The table has approximately 730,000 clones, 70% to 90% seen once; the top ten hold about 0.0098%. The same sample was also studied in work on human thymus T cells.

Sequenced input: thymocytes. The source is a girl under three years old with a congenital heart defect.

The chain recombines TRBV2 with TRBJ1-1, with 9 positions matching TRBD1. V shed 10 bases, J shed 1 base, and the junction held 4 bases outside the gene matches. This CDR3 has 13 amino acids. Per germline, CDR1 SNHLY and CDR2 FYNNEI. This CDR3 reads CAIPTGGNTEAFF. CDR3 sequence (DNA): TGTGCCATTCCGACAGGGGGGAACACTGAAGCTTTCTTT.

The chain joins TRBV25-1 to TRBJ1-3, with D perhaps TRBD1 (5 bases). The CDR3 is 17 amino acids. Trimming took 8 bases from V and 7 from J, leaving 27 bases between them. CDR1 is MGHDK, CDR2 SYGVNS, per germline. CDR3 DNA: TGTGCCAGCCAGACTTCCCAATCGACAGTGGGGAATAACACCATATATTTT. It codes for CASQTSQSTVGNNTIYF.

The sample holds one count of this clone. The chain joins TRBV7-3 to TRBJ1-2; no clear D gene. Trimming removed 5 bases from V and 0 bases from J, with 13 bases in between. CDR1 is SGHTA and CDR2 is FQGTGA in the germline V gene. This CDR3 has 15 amino acids. CDR3 DNA sequence: TGTGCCAGCAGCGACGAGGCCTCAACTAACTATGGCTACACCTTC. Its protein is CASSDEASTNYGYTF. The entire variable domain, with the rest obtained from reference TRBV7-3 and TRBJ1-2, is as follows: GAGVSQTPSNKVTEKGKYVELRCDPISGHTALYWYRQSLGQGPEFLIYFQGTGAADDSGLPNDRFFAVRPEGSVSTLKIQRTERGDSAVYLCASSDEASTNYGYTFGSGTRLTVV.

The chain employs TRBV5-6 and TRBJ2-3, with 10 nucleotides matching TRBD2. Germline-derived CDR1 and CDR2 are SGHDT and YYEEEE. Trimming removed 0 bases from V and 2 bases from J; junction bases left unmatched: 9. CDR3 length: 18 residues. The CDR3 here is CASSLAGSSGGHTDTQYF. In DNA form, the CDR3 reads TGTGCCAGCAGCTTGGCGGGATCTAGCGGGGGTCACACAGATACGCAGTATTTT.

This rearrangement joins TRBV5-6 to TRBJ1-4; D is undetermined. V shed 1 base and J shed 4 bases, with 11 bases lying between them. CDR1 is SGHDT, CDR2 YYEEEE, per germline. CDR3 size: 15 residues. The CDR3 region is CASSLWYTSNEKLFF. Written as DNA, the CDR3 is TGTGCCAGCAGCTTGTGGTATACGAGTAATGAAAAACTGTTTTTT.

This sequence joins TRBV2 and TRBJ2-3; 14 positions agree with TRBD2. CDR1 and CDR2 (germline): SNHLY, FYNNEI. The J segment lost 1 base and the V segment lost 3 bases, leaving 3 bases of the junction unmatched. The CDR3 is 17 amino acids. Here the CDR3 DNA reads TGTGCCAGCAGTGAGACTAGCGGGGGGGCCTGCACAGATACGCAGTATTTT. It yields the protein CASSETSGGACTDTQYF.

The chain recombines TRBV6-5 with TRBJ1-1; D is ambiguous. Trimming stripped 5 bases from V and 8 bases from J, with 12 bases between. The CDR3 spans 12 residues. The germline gives CDR1 MNHEY, CDR2 SVGAGI. The CDR3 DNA sequence: TGTGCCAGCAGTGATAGGCAGGCGGAAGCTTTCTTT. Translated: CASSDRQAEAFF.

The chain recombines TRBV7-8 with TRBJ2-4; 12 bases match TRBD2. This CDR3 is built from 20 residues. Germline loops: CDR1 SGHVS, CDR2 FQNEAQ. Trimming at V came to 1 base and at J to 0 bases, leaving 10 bases not matched to a gene. The CDR3 sequence: CASSLGLAGGFSLAKNIQYF. The CDR3 region has the DNA TGTGCCAGCAGCTTAGGCCTAGCGGGGGGGTTCTCACTAGCCAAAAACATTCAGTACTTC.

The V call is TRBV2, the J call TRBJ2-4; D not certain. V lost 0 bases and J 15 bases, leaving 3 bases between the germline ends. Germline assignment: CDR1 SNHLY and CDR2 FYNNEI. The CDR3 runs to 9 residues. The CDR3 DNA reads TGTGCCAGCAGTGAAGCGCGGTACTTC. Its translation: CASSEARYF.

The gene calls are TRBV4-1 and TRBJ1-6; 10 bases line up with TRBD1. CDR1 is MGHRA, CDR2 YSYEKL, per germline. Germline trimming cut 4 bases from V and 8 bases from J; bases unmatched to any gene: 8. The CDR3 runs 16 residues. The DNA of the CDR3 is TGCGCCAGCAGCCTCCGGGAGACAGGGGGCGATTCACCCCTCCACTTT. It specifies CASSLRETGGDSPLHF.

The J gene is TRBJ2-3, the V gene TRBV5-1; 9 bases agree with TRBD1. V was pared by 5 bases and J by 2 bases, with 15 bases of the junction left unmatched. This CDR3 comprises 18 residues. CDR1 is SGHRS and CDR2 is YFSETQ in the germline V gene. In DNA, the CDR3 is TGCGCCAGCAGTCGGGACAGGGTTATTTGGGGGGCCACAGATACGCAGTATTTT. Encoded protein: CASSRDRVIWGATDTQYF.

This chain joins TRBV7-2 and TRBJ1-1; TRBD1 is a possible D gene (6 bases). The germline V gene encodes CDR1 SGHTA and CDR2 FQGNSA. V lost 3 bases and J lost 1, with 24 bases in between. The CDR3 runs 19 residues. The CDR3 region has the DNA TGTGCCAGCAGCTTCCCCTTTCTATTGGCAGGGGAAAAGAACACTGAAGCTTTCTTT. The encoded protein is CASSFPFLLAGEKNTEAFF.

The chain is built from TRBV25-1 and TRBJ1-2; D not resolved. CDR3 size: 12 residues. Germline V gene sequence: CDR1 MGHDK, CDR2 SYGVNS. V was trimmed by 4 bases and J by 7 bases, leaving 10 bases between them. The chain's CDR3 is CASSGRPGGYTF. The CDR3 nucleotides read TGTGCCAGCAGTGGCCGCCCGGGTGGCTACACCTTC.

The J gene is TRBJ1-2, the V gene TRBV27; TRBD1 agrees at 12 bases. The V and J ends lost 7 bases and 8 bases, in that order; junction bases with no gene match: 14. CDR3 length: 16 amino acids. The germline gives CDR1 MNHEY, CDR2 SMNVEV (reference sequence). CDR3: CASKSRDRGRRNGYTF. The CDR3 DNA is TGTGCCAGCAAATCGCGGGACAGGGGGCGTCGGAACGGCTACACCTTC.

This clone was picked up one time. This chain joins TRBV6-4 and TRBJ2-5; possibly TRBD2 for D (5 bases). The V end was cut by 0 bases, the J end by 5 bases, with 13 bases between. Germline-derived CDR1 and CDR2 are MRHNA and SNTAGT. This CDR3 comprises 15 residues. CDR3 amino acids: CASSDSELVVETQYF. CDR3 DNA sequence: TGTGCCAGCAGTGACTCAGAACTAGTTGTGGAGACCCAGTACTTC.

This clone has a handful of counts. The CDR3 DNA follows: TGCGCCAGCAGCTTGGCTGGCGGACAGGTCCATAATTCACCCCTCCACTTT. It specifies CASSLAGGQVHNSPLHF. The V and J genes are TRBV5-1 and TRBJ1-6, with 7 bases matching TRBD1. V lost 0 bases, J lost 5 bases, and 8 bases stayed unmatched. The CDR3 covers 17 residues. Germline V gene lookup returns CDR1 SGHRS and CDR2 YFSETQ.

The chain is built from TRBV5-1 and TRBJ1-2; D is ambiguous. Germline V CDR1 and CDR2: SGHRS, YFSETQ. The germline V and J ends were trimmed by 4 bases and 6 bases, with 13 bases remaining between them. CDR3 length: 13 residues. The CDR3, as DNA: TGCGCCAGCAGCCCACGGCGAGGTCATGGCTACACCTTC. The encoded protein is CASSPRRGHGYTF.

V is TRBV6-1 and J is TRBJ2-7; tentatively, D is TRBD2 (6 bases). The CDR3 has 16 residues. Per germline, CDR1 MNHNS and CDR2 SASEGT. V was trimmed by 3 bases and J by 2 bases, leaving 17 bases between them. The CDR3 here is CASSETSGGPTYEQYF. Here the CDR3 DNA reads TGTGCCAGCAGTGAGACTTCCGGGGGACCCACCTACGAGCAGTACTTC.

The chain joins TRBV11-2 to TRBJ1-2; D perhaps matches TRBD1 (5 bases). V was trimmed by 3 bases and J by 9 bases, leaving 32 bases between them. Germline CDR1 reads SGHAT; CDR2 reads FQNNGV. The CDR3 spans 19 residues. DNA of the CDR3: TGTGCCAGCAGCTTTCACAACCTCGTCGCGGGGGGTCGGCACGTCCGCTACACCTTC. Translated: CASSFHNLVAGGRHVRYTF.

The chain joins TRBV4-1 to TRBJ1-1; TRBD1 might be the D (5 bases). With 3 bases removed from V and 1 base from J, the gap between germline ends came to 12 bases. Germline V gene lookup returns CDR1 MGHRA and CDR2 YSYEKL. The CDR3 extends over 15 amino acids. CDR3: CASSQGTGWNTEAFF. The CDR3 nucleotides are TGCGCCAGCAGCCAGGGAACAGGATGGAACACTGAAGCTTTCTTT.

This rearrangement joins TRBV11-2 to TRBJ1-1; TRBD1 agrees at 8 bases. Germline assignment: CDR1 SGHAT and CDR2 FQNNGV. The J segment lost 5 bases and the V segment lost 3 bases, leaving 2 bases of the junction unmatched. This CDR3 spans 13 amino acids. The CDR3 here is CASSFDRGTEAFF. In nucleotides, the CDR3 is TGTGCCAGCAGCTTCGACAGGGGTACTGAAGCTTTCTTT.

CDR3 sequence (DNA): TGTGCCAGCAGCCCTACAGTGGTCGGAGAAAAACTGTTTTTT. Its protein product is CASSPTVVGEKLFF. This chain connects TRBV9 to TRBJ1-4; D is undetermined. The CDR3 has 14 amino acids. Germline V gene lookup returns CDR1 SGDLS and CDR2 YYNGEE. Trimming removed 4 bases at V and 8 bases at J, with 15 bases between.

The chain joins TRBV28 to TRBJ1-5; weak D call: TRBD1 (6 bases). Trimming removed 3 bases at V and 3 bases at J, with 12 bases between. This CDR3 region has 15 residues. Germline CDR1 and CDR2: MDHEN and SYDVKM. CDR3 in amino acids: CASSLLDRPNQPQHF. Written as DNA, the CDR3 is TGTGCCAGCAGTTTGCTAGACAGGCCCAATCAGCCCCAGCATTTT.

The V and J genes are TRBV5-1 and TRBJ2-2, with TRBD2 matching 12 bases. The CDR3 is made up of 17 amino acids. Trimming at V came to 0 bases and at J to 1 base, leaving 1 base not matched to a gene. The germline gives CDR1 SGHRS, CDR2 YFSETQ. The CDR3 bases are TGCGCCAGCAGCTTGGGGGGACTAGCGGGGAACACCGGGGAGCTGTTTTTT. Translation gives CASSLGGLAGNTGELFF.

The chain couples TRBV19 to TRBJ1-5; TRBD1 aligns across 7 bases. Germline V gene data show CDR1 as LNHDA and CDR2 as SQIVND (reference sequence). The V gene end was trimmed by 1 base and the J gene end by 0 bases; junction bases not matched to a gene: 9. CDR3 size: 18 residues. The DNA for the CDR3 is TGTGCCAGTAGTATAGCTGGACAGGTAACTCATAGCAATCAGCCCCAGCATTTT. This codes for CASSIAGQVTHSNQPQHF.

The gene calls are TRBV7-9 and TRBJ1-2, with D possibly TRBD1 on 5 matching bases. The CDR3 is 15 residues long. From germline, CDR1 is SEHNR and CDR2 FQNEAQ (reference sequence). The V end lost 5 bases, the J end lost 4 bases, and 17 bases lay between the germline ends. In DNA, the CDR3 is TGTGCCAGCAGCCCGGACACGAGACAGTCCTATGGCTACACCTTC. Its protein is CASSPDTRQSYGYTF. The variable domain in full, completed from reference TRBV7-9 and TRBJ1-2, reads DTGVSQNPRHKITKRGQNVTFRCDPISEHNRLYWYRQTLGQGPEFLTYFQNEAQLEKSRLLSDRFSAERPKGSFSTLEIQRTEQGDSAMYLCASSPDTRQSYGYTFGSGTRLTVV.